One sample yielded the 26 T cell receptor beta chains listed below, sequenced in a study of control samples from healthy donors and cancer patients. This table comes from immunoSEQ multiplex PCR, and its TCRdb copy is limited to in-frame clones, with some not included. Here the sample spans about 80,000 clones, roughly 84% being singletons. The sequenced sample was blood. Receptors originate from a woman aged 50 to 60 in good health.

This rearrangement joins TRBV6-6 to TRBJ1-4, with TRBD1 as a possible D gene (5 bases). V shed 2 bases and J shed 7 bases, with 17 bases lying between them. The V gene's germline CDR1 is MNHNY and CDR2 SVGAGI (reference sequence). The CDR3 extends over 16 amino acids. The CDR3 protein is CASSYAPGTVGEKLFF. The CDR3, as DNA: TGTGCCAGCAGTTACGCCCCCGGGACCGTCGGTGAAAAACTGTTTTTT.

The rearrangement joins TRBV18 to TRBJ1-2, with D unclear. V shed 3 bases and J shed 2 bases, with 7 bases lying between them. CDR3 length equals 13 residues. The germline V gene encodes CDR1 KGHSH and CDR2 LQKENI. Written as DNA, the CDR3 is TGTGCCAGCTCACCGGAAGGAAACTATGGCTACACCTTC. It translates to CASSPEGNYGYTF. Filled out from reference TRBV18 and TRBJ1-2, the complete variable domain reads NAGVMQNPRHLVRRRGQEARLRCSPMKGHSHVYWYRQLPEEGLKFMVYLQKENIIDESGMPKERFSAEFPKEGPSILRIQQVVRGDSAAYFCASSPEGNYGYTFGSGTRLTVV.

The rearrangement links TRBV9 to TRBJ2-3, with D possibly called TRBD1 or TRBD2 (5 bases each). V lost 0 bases and J lost 3, with 8 bases in between. Per the germline V gene, CDR1 is SGDLS and CDR2 is YYNGEE. CDR3 size: 14 residues. This CDR3 is CASSVGWGTDTQYF. CDR3 in DNA: TGTGCCAGCAGCGTAGGCTGGGGGACAGATACGCAGTATTTT. The full variable domain, with the rest looked up from reference TRBV9 and TRBJ2-3, is DSGVTQTPKHLITATGQRVTLRCSPRSGDLSVYWYQQSLDQGLQFLIQYYNGEERAKGNILERFSAQQFPDLHSELNLSSLELGDSALYFCASSVGWGTDTQYFGPGTRLTVL.

This chain links TRBV7-2 with TRBJ2-7; D might be TRBD1 (5 bases). V was clipped by 1 base and J by 2 bases, with 12 bases between them. The CDR3 has 15 amino acids. Germline values: CDR1 SGHTA, CDR2 FQGNSA. In DNA form, the CDR3 reads TGTGCCAGCAGCTTAGAGGCAGGGTTTACCTACGAGCAGTACTTC. Translation gives CASSLEAGFTYEQYF.

V and J are TRBV5-1 and TRBJ2-3, with D unclear. This CDR3 is built from 14 residues. V dropped 0 bases and J dropped 4 bases, with 9 bases sitting between them. Germline V gene data show CDR1 as SGHRS and CDR2 as YFSETQ. The CDR3 DNA reads as TGCGCCAGCAGCTTGGGCGTCGCAGCAGATACGCAGTATTTT. The encoded protein is CASSLGVAADTQYF. The variable domain in full, completed from reference TRBV5-1 and TRBJ2-3, reads KAGVTQTPRYLIKTRGQQVTLSCSPISGHRSVSWYQQTPGQGLQFLFEYFSETQRNKGNFPGRFSGRQFSNSRSEMNVSTLELGDSALYLCASSLGVAADTQYFGPGTRLTVL.

CDR3 nucleotides: TGTGCCAGCAGCCACCCCGGACGGGATAATTCACCCCTCCACTTT. Its translation: CASSHPGRDNSPLHF. V and J are TRBV4-2 and TRBJ1-6; D gene unclear. This CDR3 is built from 15 residues. Germline V gene data show CDR1 as LGHNA and CDR2 as YNFKEQ. The V gene lost 3 bases and the J gene lost 5 bases, with 11 bases spanning the gap.

The chain carries TRBV30 and TRBJ1-5; D uncertain. The length of the CDR3 is 13 residues. V lost 2 bases and J lost 2, with 7 bases in between. Germline V gene lookup returns CDR1 GTSNPN and CDR2 SVGIG (reference sequence). This CDR3 is CAWSTTGNQPQHF. DNA for the CDR3: TGTGCCTGGAGTACGACGGGCAATCAGCCCCAGCATTTT.

The chain uses TRBV5-1 and TRBJ2-3; D might be TRBD2 (5 bases). The CDR3 is made up of 16 amino acids. Germline V lookup: CDR1 SGHRS, CDR2 YFSETQ. Deletions cut 4 bases from V and 5 bases from J, with 20 bases between. In DNA form, the CDR3 reads TGCGCCAGCAGCCCGGACGGGTTGAGGGCGAGAGATACGCAGTATTTT. Residues: CASSPDGLRARDTQYF.

The V gene is TRBV6-5, the J gene TRBJ1-6; 7 nucleotides match TRBD1. The CDR3 consists of 16 residues. In germline, CDR1 is MNHEY, CDR2 SVGAGI. The trim removed 0 bases at V and 7 bases at J, leaving 6 bases unmatched. CDR3 in DNA: TGTGCCAGCAGTTACTCTGGGAGACAGGGAAATTCACCCCTCCACTTT. Residues: CASSYSGRQGNSPLHF.

This clone was counted a few times. This chain uses TRBV19 with TRBJ1-4; D call uncertain. This CDR3 has 11 amino acids. V lost 5 bases to trimming and J lost 5 bases, with 3 bases between them. Germline lookup yields CDR1 LNHDA and CDR2 SQIVND (reference sequence). This chain's CDR3 is CASSSNEKLFF. The CDR3 nucleotides are TGTGCCAGTAGTTCGAATGAAAAACTGTTTTTT.

This clone is a singleton in its sample. The J gene is TRBJ1-1, the V gene TRBV5-1; tentative D call: TRBD1 (5 bases). Germline CDR1 and CDR2: SGHRS and YFSETQ. There are 17 residues in the CDR3. V dropped 0 bases and J dropped 1 base, with 16 bases sitting between them. The CDR3 loop reads CASSLDESGAGNTEAFF. In nucleotides, the CDR3 is TGCGCCAGCAGCTTGGATGAAAGTGGGGCCGGGAACACTGAAGCTTTCTTT.

The V call is TRBV12-3 or TRBV12-4, the J call TRBJ1-1; D ambiguous. Trimming stripped 3 bases from V and 7 bases from J, with 9 bases between. CDR3 length: 12 amino acids. Here the CDR3 DNA reads TGTGCCAGCAGTTTGATGGCAGTTGAAGCTTTCTTT. Translated, it gives CASSLMAVEAFF.

This CDR3 reads CASSPYRGNYGYTF. In DNA, the CDR3 is TGTGCCAGCAGTCCTTACAGGGGGAACTATGGCTACACCTTC. The chain has TRBV6-5 and TRBJ1-2, with 8 bases aligning to TRBD1. Trimming removed 5 bases from V and 2 bases from J; junction bases left unmatched: 4. Per germline, CDR1 MNHEY and CDR2 SVGAGI. This CDR3 comprises 14 residues.

The chain links TRBV6-5 to TRBJ2-7, with TRBD1 identical over 8 bases. V was clipped by 6 bases and J by 6 bases; unmatched bases: 10. Germline lookup yields CDR1 MNHEY and CDR2 SVGAGI. This CDR3 region has 14 residues. CDR3 region: CASRPGQVNSEQYF. CDR3 nucleotide sequence: TGTGCCAGCAGACCGGGACAGGTCAATAGCGAGCAGTACTTC.

This chain connects TRBV23-1 to TRBJ2-5, with D possibly being TRBD2 (5 bases). TRBV23-1 is an open reading frame whose function is uncertain. There are 14 residues in the CDR3. V shed 0 bases and J shed 5 bases, with 10 bases lying between them. CDR3 protein: CASSQSREMETQYF. DNA for the CDR3: TGCGCCAGCAGTCAATCGAGGGAGATGGAGACCCAGTACTTC.

The CDR3 nucleotides are TGTGCCAGCAGCGATACCGCCAGGGATTCACCCCTCCACTTT. This sequence encodes CASSDTARDSPLHF. This chain connects TRBV6-5 to TRBJ1-6; TRBD1 might be the D (5 bases). Deletions cut 6 bases from V and 8 bases from J, with 14 bases between. Looked up from germline, CDR1 is MNHEY and CDR2 is SVGAGI. This CDR3 region has 14 residues.

The count of this clone is one. The CDR3 sequence: CASSPRYTPQETQYF. For the CDR3, the DNA is TGTGCCAGCAGCCCTAGGTACACGCCGCAAGAGACCCAGTACTTC. V usage is TRBV7-6 and J usage is TRBJ2-5; D gene unclear. This CDR3 has 15 residues. The V end was cut by 5 bases, the J end by 2 bases, with 15 bases between. The germline gives CDR1 SGHVS, CDR2 FNYEAQ.

The chain uses TRBV5-1 and TRBJ1-3; no firm D call. The CDR3 is 15 residues long. Looked up from germline, CDR1 is SGHRS and CDR2 is YFSETQ. Trimming cost V 0 bases and J 3 bases, with 10 bases left between them. For the CDR3, the DNA is TGCGCCAGCAGCTTGGATCTCAGAGATGGAAACACCATATATTTT. This gives the protein CASSLDLRDGNTIYF.

CDR3 DNA: TGCGCCAGCAGCACCGGGACTAGCGGGACCACAGATACGCAGTATTTT. Translated: CASSTGTSGTTDTQYF. The rearrangement links TRBV5-1 to TRBJ2-3, with 13 bases lining up with TRBD2. Trimming at V came to 4 bases and at J to 2 bases, leaving 4 bases not matched to a gene. In germline, CDR1 is SGHRS, CDR2 YFSETQ. The CDR3 has 16 amino acids.

The chain employs TRBV24-1 and TRBJ2-5; TRBD1 aligns across 9 bases. V was clipped by 7 bases and J by 5 bases; unmatched bases: 4. Per the germline V gene, CDR1 is KGHDR and CDR2 is SFDVKD. The CDR3 covers 13 residues. Here the CDR3 reads CATRETGGETQYF. The CDR3 DNA reads as TGTGCCACCAGAGAAACAGGGGGCGAGACCCAGTACTTC.

This clone was seen once. The chain is built from TRBV7-6 and TRBJ2-5; D unclear. This CDR3 region has 14 residues. The germline V gene has CDR1 SGHVS and CDR2 FNYEAQ. V was pared by 1 base and J by 1 base, with 7 bases between. The CDR3 sequence is CASSLGVSQETQYF. In nucleotides, the CDR3 is TGTGCCAGCAGCTTAGGGGTCAGCCAAGAGACCCAGTACTTC.

The chain recombines TRBV7-8 with TRBJ2-1; D ambiguous. The CDR3 runs to 11 residues. Germline CDR1 SGHVS, CDR2 FQNEAQ. Trimming stripped 7 bases from V and 3 bases from J, with 4 bases between. CDR3 sequence (DNA): TGTGCCAGCACCTTCTACAATGAGCAGTTCTTC. Protein sequence: CASTFYNEQFF.

CDR3 protein: CASSADPNTGELFF. CDR3 coding DNA: TGTGCCAGCAGCGCCGACCCAAACACCGGGGAGCTGTTTTTT. V gene TRBV9 combines with J gene TRBJ2-2; D unclear. This CDR3 has 14 amino acids. Trimming cost V 3 bases and J 2 bases, with 8 bases left between them. The germline gives CDR1 SGDLS, CDR2 YYNGEE.

J is TRBJ1-4 and V is TRBV11-2; D might be TRBD1 (5 bases). V dropped 8 bases and J dropped 7 bases, with 14 bases sitting between them. The germline V gene encodes CDR1 SGHAT and CDR2 FQNNGV. The CDR3 runs 13 residues. CDR3: CASGDSLSEKLFF. In nucleotides, the CDR3 is TGTGCCAGCGGAGACAGCCTATCTGAAAAACTGTTTTTT.

The V and J genes are TRBV6-6 and TRBJ1-2; a weak D match, TRBD1 (6 bases). This CDR3 is built from 15 residues. V was trimmed by 6 bases and J by 3 bases, leaving 17 bases between them. Germline CDR1 and CDR2: MNHNY and SVGAGI (reference sequence). The CDR3 is CASRGGQGPYYGYTF. For the CDR3, the DNA is TGTGCCAGCAGGGGGGGGCAGGGACCTTACTATGGCTACACCTTC.

The chain couples TRBV7-8 to TRBJ1-1, with 8 bases aligning to TRBD1. Germline assignment: CDR1 SGHVS and CDR2 FQNEAQ. With 5 bases clipped from V and 4 bases from J, the junction kept 6 bases outside the gene matches. CDR3 length: 14 amino acids. The CDR3 DNA reads as TGTGCCAGCAGCCGAACCACAGGGGGCACTGAAGCTTTCTTT. Translating it yields CASSRTTGGTEAFF.